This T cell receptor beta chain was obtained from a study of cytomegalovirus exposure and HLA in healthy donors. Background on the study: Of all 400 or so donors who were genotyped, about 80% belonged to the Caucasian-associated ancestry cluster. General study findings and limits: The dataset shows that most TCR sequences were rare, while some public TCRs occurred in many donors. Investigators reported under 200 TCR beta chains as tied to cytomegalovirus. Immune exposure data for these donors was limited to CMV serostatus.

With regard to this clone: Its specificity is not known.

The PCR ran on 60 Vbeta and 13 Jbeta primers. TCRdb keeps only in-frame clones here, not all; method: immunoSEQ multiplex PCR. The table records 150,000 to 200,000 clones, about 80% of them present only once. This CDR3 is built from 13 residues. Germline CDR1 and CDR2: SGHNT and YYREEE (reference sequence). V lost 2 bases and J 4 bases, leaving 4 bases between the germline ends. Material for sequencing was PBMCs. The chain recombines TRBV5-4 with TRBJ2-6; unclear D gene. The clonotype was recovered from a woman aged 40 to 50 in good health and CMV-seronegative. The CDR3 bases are TGTGCCAGCAGCTTCTCCGGGGCCAACGTCCTGACTTTC. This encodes CASSFSGANVLTF.